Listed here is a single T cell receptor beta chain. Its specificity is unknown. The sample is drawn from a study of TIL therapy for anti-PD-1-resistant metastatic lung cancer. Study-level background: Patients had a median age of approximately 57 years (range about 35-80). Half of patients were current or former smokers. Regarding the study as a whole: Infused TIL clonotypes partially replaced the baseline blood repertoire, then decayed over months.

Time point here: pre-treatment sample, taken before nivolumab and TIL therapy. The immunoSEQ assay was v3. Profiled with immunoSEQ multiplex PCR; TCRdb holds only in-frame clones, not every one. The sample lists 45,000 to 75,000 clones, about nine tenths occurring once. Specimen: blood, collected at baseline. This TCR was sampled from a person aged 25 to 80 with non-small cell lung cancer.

The CDR3, as DNA: TGTGCCAGGGGGAGTAGCGGGGATGAGCAGTTCTTC. It codes for CARGSSGDEQFF. The rearrangement uses TRBV2 and TRBJ2-1; 8 bases are shared with TRBD2. The CDR3 is 12 amino acids. Germline-derived CDR1 and CDR2 are SNHLY and FYNNEI. V gave up 9 bases and J gave up 8 bases; unmatched junction bases: 6.